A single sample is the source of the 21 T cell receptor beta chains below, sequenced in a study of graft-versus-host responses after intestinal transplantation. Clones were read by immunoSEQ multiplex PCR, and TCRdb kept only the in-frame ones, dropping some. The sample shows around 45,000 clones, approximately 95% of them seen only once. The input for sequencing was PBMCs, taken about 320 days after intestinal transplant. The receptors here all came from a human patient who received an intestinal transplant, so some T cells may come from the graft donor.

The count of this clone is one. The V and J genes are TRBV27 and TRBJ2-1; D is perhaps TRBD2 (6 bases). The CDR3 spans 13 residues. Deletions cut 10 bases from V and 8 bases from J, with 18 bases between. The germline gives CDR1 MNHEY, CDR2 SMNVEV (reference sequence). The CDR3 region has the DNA TGTGCCATCCAGCGGGTAGGCGGCCATGAGCAGTTCTTC. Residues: CAIQRVGGHEQFF.

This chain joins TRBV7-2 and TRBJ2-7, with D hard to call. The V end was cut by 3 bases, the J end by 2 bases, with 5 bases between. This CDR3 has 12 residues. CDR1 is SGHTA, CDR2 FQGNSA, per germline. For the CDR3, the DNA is TGTGCCAGCAGCTTTGAGGCCTACGAGCAGTACTTC. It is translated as CASSFEAYEQYF.

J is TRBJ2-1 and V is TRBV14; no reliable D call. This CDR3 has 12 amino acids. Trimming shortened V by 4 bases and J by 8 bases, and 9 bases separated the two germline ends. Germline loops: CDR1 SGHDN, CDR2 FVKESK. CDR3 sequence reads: CASSPTRDEQFF. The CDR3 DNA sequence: TGTGCCAGCAGCCCAACACGGGATGAGCAGTTCTTC.

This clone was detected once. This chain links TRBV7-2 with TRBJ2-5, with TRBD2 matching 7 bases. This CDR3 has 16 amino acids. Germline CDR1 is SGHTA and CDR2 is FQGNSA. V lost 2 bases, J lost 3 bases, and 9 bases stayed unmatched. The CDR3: CASSLIVTSLEETQYF. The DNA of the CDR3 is TGTGCCAGCAGCTTAATTGTGACTAGCTTGGAAGAGACCCAGTACTTC.

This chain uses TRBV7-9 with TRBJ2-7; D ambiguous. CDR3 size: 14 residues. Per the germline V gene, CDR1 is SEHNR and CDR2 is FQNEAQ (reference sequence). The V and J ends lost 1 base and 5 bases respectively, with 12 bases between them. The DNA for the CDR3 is TGTGCCAGCAGCTTAGGACCGGGCCCCGACGAGCAGTACTTC. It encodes CASSLGPGPDEQYF.

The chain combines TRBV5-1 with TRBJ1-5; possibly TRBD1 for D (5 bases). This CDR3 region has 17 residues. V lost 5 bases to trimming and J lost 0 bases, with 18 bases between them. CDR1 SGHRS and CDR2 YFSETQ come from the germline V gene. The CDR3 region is CASSLRPGGSSNQPQHF. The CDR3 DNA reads TGCGCCAGCAGTTTAAGGCCCGGGGGATCTAGCAATCAGCCCCAGCATTTT. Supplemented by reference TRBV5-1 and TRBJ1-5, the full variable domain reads KAGVTQTPRYLIKTRGQQVTLSCSPISGHRSVSWYQQTPGQGLQFLFEYFSETQRNKGNFPGRFSGRQFSNSRSEMNVSTLELGDSALYLCASSLRPGGSSNQPQHFGDGTRLSIL.

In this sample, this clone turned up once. In nucleotides, the CDR3 is TGTGCCTGGAGTGTGGGGACTAGCGGGAACACAGATACGCAGTATTTT. Translated, it gives CAWSVGTSGNTDTQYF. The chain couples TRBV30 to TRBJ2-3; 13 nucleotides agree with TRBD2. The CDR3 has 16 amino acids. The V segment lost 0 bases and the J segment 2 bases; nucleotides outside the gene matches: 2. Germline CDR1 reads GTSNPN; CDR2 reads SVGIG (reference sequence).

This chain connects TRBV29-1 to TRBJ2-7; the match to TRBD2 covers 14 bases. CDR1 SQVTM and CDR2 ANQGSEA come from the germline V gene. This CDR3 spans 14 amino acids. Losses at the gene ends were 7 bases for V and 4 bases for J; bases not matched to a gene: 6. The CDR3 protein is CSGSGTSGSYEQYF. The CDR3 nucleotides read TGCAGCGGCTCCGGGACTAGCGGGAGTTACGAGCAGTACTTC.

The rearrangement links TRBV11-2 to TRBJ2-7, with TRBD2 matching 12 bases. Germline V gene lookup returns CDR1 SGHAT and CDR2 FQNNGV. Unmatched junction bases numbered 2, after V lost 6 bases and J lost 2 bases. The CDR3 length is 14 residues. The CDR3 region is CASRRLAGAYEQYF. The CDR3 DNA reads TGTGCCAGCAGGCGACTAGCGGGGGCCTACGAGCAGTACTTC.

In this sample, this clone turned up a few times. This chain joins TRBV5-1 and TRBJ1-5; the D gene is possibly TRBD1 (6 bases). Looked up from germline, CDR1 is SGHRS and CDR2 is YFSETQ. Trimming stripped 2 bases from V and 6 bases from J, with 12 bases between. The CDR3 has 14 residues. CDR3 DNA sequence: TGCGCCAGCAGCTTAGGGGGGGAGGGTCAGCCCCAGCATTTT. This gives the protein CASSLGGEGQPQHF.

The chain's CDR3 is CASSLLGETQYF. The CDR3 DNA follows: TGTGCCAGCAGTTTATTAGGAGAGACCCAGTACTTC. The rearrangement links TRBV27 to TRBJ2-5; D is unresolved. With 1 base removed from V and 4 bases from J, the gap between germline ends came to 4 bases. Germline-derived CDR1 and CDR2 are MNHEY and SMNVEV (reference sequence). The CDR3 length is 12 residues.

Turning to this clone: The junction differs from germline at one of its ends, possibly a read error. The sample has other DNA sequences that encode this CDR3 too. The CDR3 spells CAISEMVPPGLEQYF. The CDR3 region has the DNA TGCGCCATCAGTGAGATGGTGCCCCCGGGCCTCGAGCAGTACTTC. The chain carries TRBV10-3 and TRBJ2-7, with D hard to call. The CDR3 loop spans 15 amino acids. CDR1 is ENHRY, CDR2 SYGVKD, per germline.

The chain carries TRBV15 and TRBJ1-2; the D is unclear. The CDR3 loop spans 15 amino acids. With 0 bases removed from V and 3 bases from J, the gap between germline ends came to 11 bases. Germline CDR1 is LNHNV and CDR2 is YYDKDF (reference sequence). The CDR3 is CATSRDRGNHYGYTF. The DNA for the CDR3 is TGTGCCACCAGCAGAGATCGGGGAAACCACTATGGCTACACCTTC. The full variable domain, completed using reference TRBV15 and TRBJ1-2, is DAMVIQNPRYQVTQFGKPVTLSCSQTLNHNVMYWYQQKSSQAPKLLFHYYDKDFNNEADTPDNFQSRRPNTSFCFLDIRSPGLGDTAMYLCATSRDRGNHYGYTFGSGTRLTVV.

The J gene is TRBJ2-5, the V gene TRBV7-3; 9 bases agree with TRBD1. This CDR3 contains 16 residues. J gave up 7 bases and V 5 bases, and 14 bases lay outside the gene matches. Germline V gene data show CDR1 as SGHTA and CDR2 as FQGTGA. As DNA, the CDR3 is TGTGCCAGCAGCCCGGCCGGGACAGGGTCGTCTGGGACCCAGTACTTC. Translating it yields CASSPAGTGSSGTQYF.

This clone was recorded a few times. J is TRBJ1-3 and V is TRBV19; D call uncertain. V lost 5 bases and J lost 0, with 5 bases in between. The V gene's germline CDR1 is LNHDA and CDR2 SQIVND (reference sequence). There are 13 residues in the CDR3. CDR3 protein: CASSLSSGNTIYF. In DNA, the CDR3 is TGTGCCAGTAGTCTTAGCTCTGGAAACACCATATATTTT.

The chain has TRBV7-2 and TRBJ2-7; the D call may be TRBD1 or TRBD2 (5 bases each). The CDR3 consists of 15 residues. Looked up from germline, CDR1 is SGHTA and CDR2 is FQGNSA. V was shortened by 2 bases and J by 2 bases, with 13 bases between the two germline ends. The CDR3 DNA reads TGTGCCAGCAGCTTAACCGGGACGGAGGCCTACGAGCAGTACTTC. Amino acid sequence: CASSLTGTEAYEQYF.

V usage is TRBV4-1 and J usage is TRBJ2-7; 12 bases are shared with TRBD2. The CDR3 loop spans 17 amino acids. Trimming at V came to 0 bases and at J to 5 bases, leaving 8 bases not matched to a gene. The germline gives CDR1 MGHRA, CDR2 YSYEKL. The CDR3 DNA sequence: TGCGCCAGCAGCCAAGAATCAGGACTAGCGGGACGCGACGAGCAGTACTTC. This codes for CASSQESGLAGRDEQYF.

The CDR3 sequence: CAWSVGQSSYEQYF. In DNA form, the CDR3 reads TGTGCCTGGAGTGTCGGCCAAAGCTCCTACGAGCAGTACTTC. The V gene is TRBV30, the J gene TRBJ2-7, with D hard to call. Per the germline V gene, CDR1 is GTSNPN and CDR2 is SVGIG (reference sequence). V was pared by 0 bases and J by 0 bases, with 9 bases between. The CDR3 sequence is 14 residues long.

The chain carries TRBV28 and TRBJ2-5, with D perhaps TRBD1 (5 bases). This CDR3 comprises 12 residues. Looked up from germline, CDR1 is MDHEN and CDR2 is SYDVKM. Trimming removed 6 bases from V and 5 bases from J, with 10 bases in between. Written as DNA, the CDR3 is TGTGCCAGCAGAGGGGTGATGGAGACCCAGTACTTC. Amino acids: CASRGVMETQYF.

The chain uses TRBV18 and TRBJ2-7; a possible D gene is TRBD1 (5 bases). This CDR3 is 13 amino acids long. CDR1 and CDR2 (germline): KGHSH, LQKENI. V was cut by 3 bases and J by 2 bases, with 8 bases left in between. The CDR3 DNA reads TGTGCCAGCTCACCGACAGACCCCTACGAGCAGTACTTC. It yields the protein CASSPTDPYEQYF.

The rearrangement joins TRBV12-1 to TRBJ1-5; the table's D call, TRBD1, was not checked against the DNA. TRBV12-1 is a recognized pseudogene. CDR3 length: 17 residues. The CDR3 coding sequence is TGTGCCAGCAGCTGCCGGTTGGGACAGGGGATCAGTCAGCCCCAGCATTTT. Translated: CASSCRLGQGISQPQHF.